The 4 T cell receptor beta chains reported below all come from one sample, sequenced in a study of response to subunit inactivated influenza vaccine. TCRdb recomputed calls from the RT-PCR reads with MiXCR, one row per CDR3 protein. The repertoire has almost 600,000 distinct CDR3 sequences, about 15% of them found once; the top ten carry around 10%. This specimen was PBMCs from blood, taken 11 to 12 days after vaccination. The origin of the receptors is a man in his forties or fifties who received an inactivated influenza vaccine.

This clonotype was picked up a small number of times. The chain is built from TRBV10-3 and TRBJ2-5; weak D call: TRBD2 (5 bases). V dropped 6 bases and J dropped 5 bases, with 22 bases sitting between them. This CDR3 spans 16 amino acids. CDR1 and CDR2 from the germline V gene are ENHRY and SYGVKD. The CDR3 coding sequence is TGTGCCATCAGCGATATGGGATCGGGGAGAAGTGAGACCCAGTACTTC. Translation: CAISDMGSGRSETQYF.

V and J are TRBV7-6 and TRBJ2-1; 14 bases are shared with TRBD2. The CDR3 is made up of 17 amino acids. The junction had 7 bases not matched to a gene; V was cut back by 5 bases and J by 4 bases. Germline assignment: CDR1 SGHVS and CDR2 FNYEAQ. The CDR3 here is CASSPGTSGSGYNEQFF. The DNA for the CDR3 is TGTGCCAGCAGCCCCGGGACTAGCGGGAGTGGGTACAATGAGCAGTTCTTC.

This clonotype was detected a few times. The chain carries TRBV15 and TRBJ2-1; D is ambiguous. V was cut by 1 base and J by 0 bases, with 13 bases left in between. The CDR3 is 17 residues long. Germline V gene data show CDR1 as LNHNV and CDR2 as YYDKDF (reference sequence). The CDR3 DNA follows: TGTGCCACCAGCAGAGGAAGCTCCGAGAGCTCCTACAATGAGCAGTTCTTC. Translating gives CATSRGSSESSYNEQFF.

Only a few counts were recorded for this clonotype. This sequence joins TRBV13 and TRBJ2-1; D might be TRBD2 (6 bases). Germline V gene data show CDR1 as PRHDT and CDR2 as FYEKMQ (reference sequence). V was shortened by 5 bases and J by 8 bases, with 10 bases between the two germline ends. The CDR3 has 12 amino acids. The CDR3 nucleotides are TGTGCCAGCAGCACGTGGGGGGATGAGCAGTTCTTC. This codes for CASSTWGDEQFF.